The subject of this entry is one TCR beta chain. The CDR3 spans 14 residues. Germline loops: CDR1 SGHRS, CDR2 YFSETQ. The data derive from a study of monozygotic twins with inflammatory bowel disease. Through template switching, UMIs that included a 6-nucleotide sample barcode were added. Following a re-call of the 5' RACE reads, TCRdb has one entry per CDR3 protein and lacks DNA. With under 200,000 distinct CDR3 sequences in the sample, the ten largest clones hold 2% to 2.5%. V usage is TRBV5-1 and J usage is TRBJ1-6; TCRdb's D call, TRBD1, is unchecked because there is no DNA. This receptor was obtained from a human donor with ulcerative colitis or Crohn's disease, or a healthy co-twin of an affected twin (not recorded which). Sequencing was done on a sample of blood. Here the CDR3 reads CASSLAGGYSPLHF.